The T cell receptor beta chain described here comes from a study of T cell clonotyping in hematopoietic cell transplantation. Study information: Recipient samples before transplant were obtained post-cytoreduction.

The CDR3 loop spans 13 amino acids. Germline V gene sequence: CDR1 KGHSH, CDR2 LQKENI. Trimming pared 5 bases from V and 0 bases from J, leaving 7 bases between. TCRdb keeps only in-frame clones here, not all; method: immunoSEQ multiplex PCR. The repertoire holds around 10,000 clones, more than 85% seen once, with approximately 13% in the top ten. The time point: recipient sample about 28 days before transplant, after cytoreduction. Samples: about 28 days before transplant, then days 30, 100 and 180 after. The sample in question was peripheral blood mononuclear cells, obtained before stem cell transplant. The rearrangement links TRBV18 to TRBJ1-2; D is undetermined. The TCR comes from a woman aged 40 to 50 with acute myeloid leukemia. Some clones in this sample may be carry-over from other donors' samples. The CDR3 loop is CASSNGPNYGYTF. CDR3 DNA sequence: TGTGCCAGCTCAAACGGGCCTAACTATGGCTACACCTTC. The variable domain in full, completed from reference TRBV18 and TRBJ1-2, reads NAGVMQNPRHLVRRRGQEARLRCSPMKGHSHVYWYRQLPEEGLKFMVYLQKENIIDESGMPKERFSAEFPKEGPSILRIQQVVRGDSAAYFCASSNGPNYGYTFGSGTRLTVV.